This T cell receptor beta chain comes out of a study of blood T cell repertoires in COVID-19. There are 12 residues in the CDR3. In regard to this clone: Germline is not matched at one junction end, which may reflect a read error.

Generated by immunoSEQ multiplex PCR, the TCRdb table keeps only in-frame clones and is missing some. The table records 220,000 or so clones, around 84% of them present only once. This sequence was found in an older woman who had recovered from COVID-19. The gene calls are TRBV23-1 and TRBJ1-4, with D perhaps TRBD1 (5 bases). TRBV23-1 is identified as an open reading frame with a role that is uncertain. The sample was peripheral blood. CDR3 residues: CASSQPVDRTAF. The CDR3 DNA reads as TGCGCCAGCAGTCAACCGGTAGACAGAACGGCTTTT.